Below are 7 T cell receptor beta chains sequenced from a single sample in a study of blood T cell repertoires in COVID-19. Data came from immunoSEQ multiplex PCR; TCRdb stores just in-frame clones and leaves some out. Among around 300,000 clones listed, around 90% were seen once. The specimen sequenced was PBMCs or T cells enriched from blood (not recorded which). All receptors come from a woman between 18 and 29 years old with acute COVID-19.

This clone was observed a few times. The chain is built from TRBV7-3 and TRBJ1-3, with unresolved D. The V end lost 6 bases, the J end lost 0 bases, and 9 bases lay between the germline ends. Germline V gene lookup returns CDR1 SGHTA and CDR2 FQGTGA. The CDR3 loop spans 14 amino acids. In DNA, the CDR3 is TGTGCCAGCAGTTCCGGGTCCTCTGGAAACACCATATATTTT. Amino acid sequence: CASSSGSSGNTIYF.

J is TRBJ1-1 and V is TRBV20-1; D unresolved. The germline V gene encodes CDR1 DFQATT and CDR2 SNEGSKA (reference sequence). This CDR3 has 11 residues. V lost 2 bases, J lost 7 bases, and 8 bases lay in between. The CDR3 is CSARREYEAFF. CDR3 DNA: TGCAGTGCTAGACGGGAGTATGAAGCTTTCTTT.

The chain's CDR3 is CASSPRGQDHGYTF. The CDR3 bases are TGTGCCAGTAGTCCCCGGGGACAGGATCATGGCTACACCTTC. The V gene is TRBV19, the J gene TRBJ1-2; TRBD1 agrees at 8 bases. From germline, CDR1 is LNHDA and CDR2 SQIVND (reference sequence). The CDR3 contains 14 residues. Trimming at V came to 5 bases and at J to 6 bases, leaving 8 bases not matched to a gene.

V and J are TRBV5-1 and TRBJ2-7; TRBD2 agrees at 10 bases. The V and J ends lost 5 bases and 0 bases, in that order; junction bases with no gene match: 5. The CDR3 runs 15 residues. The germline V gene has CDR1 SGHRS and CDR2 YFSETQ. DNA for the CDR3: TGCGCCAGCAGGGTAGGACTAGCGGACTCCTACGAGCAGTACTTC. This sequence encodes CASRVGLADSYEQYF.

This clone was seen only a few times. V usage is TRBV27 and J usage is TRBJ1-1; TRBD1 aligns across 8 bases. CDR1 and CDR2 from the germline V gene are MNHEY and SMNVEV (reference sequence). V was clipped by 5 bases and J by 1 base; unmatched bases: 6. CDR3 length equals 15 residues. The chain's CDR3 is CASSLSGQENTEAFF. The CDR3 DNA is TGTGCCAGCAGTCTGTCGGGACAGGAGAACACTGAAGCTTTCTTT.

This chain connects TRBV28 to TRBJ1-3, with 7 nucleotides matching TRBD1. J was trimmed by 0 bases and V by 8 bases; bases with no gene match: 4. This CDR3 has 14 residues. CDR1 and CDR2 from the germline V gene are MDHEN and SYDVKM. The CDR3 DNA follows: TGTGCCAGCGGGACAGAGGCCTCTGGAAACACCATATATTTT. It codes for CASGTEASGNTIYF.

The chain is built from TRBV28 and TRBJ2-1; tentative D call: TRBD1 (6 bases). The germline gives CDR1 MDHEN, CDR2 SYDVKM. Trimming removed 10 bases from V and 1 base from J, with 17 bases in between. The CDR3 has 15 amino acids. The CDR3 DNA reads TGTGCCACCCGGATGGGGACACATTCCTACAATGAGCAGTTCTTC. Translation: CATRMGTHSYNEQFF.